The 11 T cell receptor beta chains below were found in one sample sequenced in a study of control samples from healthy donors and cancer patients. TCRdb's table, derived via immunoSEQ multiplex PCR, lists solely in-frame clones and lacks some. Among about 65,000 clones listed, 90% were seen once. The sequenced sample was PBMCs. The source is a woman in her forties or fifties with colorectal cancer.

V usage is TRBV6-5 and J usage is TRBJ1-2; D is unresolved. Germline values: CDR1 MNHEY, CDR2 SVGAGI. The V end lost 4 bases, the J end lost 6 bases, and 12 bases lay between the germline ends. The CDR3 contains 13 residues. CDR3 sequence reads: CASSLVGEDGYTF. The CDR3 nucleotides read TGTGCCAGCAGTTTAGTCGGAGAGGATGGCTACACCTTC.

CDR3 sequence reads: CASSLLPGLTPYEQYF. In DNA form, the CDR3 reads TGTGCCAGCAGCTTGTTGCCTGGGCTGACCCCCTACGAGCAGTACTTC. The V gene is TRBV5-8, the J gene TRBJ2-7; unclear D gene. Trimming took off 1 base at V and 2 bases at J, with 16 bases between the two ends. Germline CDR1 reads SGHTS; CDR2 reads YDEGEE. The CDR3 runs to 16 residues.

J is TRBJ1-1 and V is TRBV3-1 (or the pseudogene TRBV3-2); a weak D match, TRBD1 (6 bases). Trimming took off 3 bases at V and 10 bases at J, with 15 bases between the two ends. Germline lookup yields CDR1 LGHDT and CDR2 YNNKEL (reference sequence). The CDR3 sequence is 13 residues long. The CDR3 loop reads CASSQLGGDGAFF. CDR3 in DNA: TGTGCCAGCAGCCAGTTAGGGGGAGATGGAGCTTTCTTT.

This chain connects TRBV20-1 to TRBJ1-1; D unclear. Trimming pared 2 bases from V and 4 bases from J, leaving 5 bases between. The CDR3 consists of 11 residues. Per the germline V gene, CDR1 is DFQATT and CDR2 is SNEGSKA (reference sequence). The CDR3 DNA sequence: TGCAGTGCTAGATGGGGCACTGAAGCTTTCTTT. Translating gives CSARWGTEAFF.

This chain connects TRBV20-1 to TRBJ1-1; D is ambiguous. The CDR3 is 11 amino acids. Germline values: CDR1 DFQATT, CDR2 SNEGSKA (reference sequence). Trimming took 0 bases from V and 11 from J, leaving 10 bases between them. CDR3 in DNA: TGCAGTGCTAGAGACAGAGGAACCGCTTTCTTT. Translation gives CSARDRGTAFF.

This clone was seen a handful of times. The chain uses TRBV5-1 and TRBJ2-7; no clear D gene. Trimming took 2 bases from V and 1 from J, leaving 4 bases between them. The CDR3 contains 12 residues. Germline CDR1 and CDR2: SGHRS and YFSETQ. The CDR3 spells CASSLRSYEQYF. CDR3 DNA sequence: TGCGCCAGCAGCTTAAGATCCTACGAGCAGTACTTC. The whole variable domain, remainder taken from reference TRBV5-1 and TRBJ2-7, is KAGVTQTPRYLIKTRGQQVTLSCSPISGHRSVSWYQQTPGQGLQFLFEYFSETQRNKGNFPGRFSGRQFSNSRSEMNVSTLELGDSALYLCASSLRSYEQYFGPGTRLTVT.

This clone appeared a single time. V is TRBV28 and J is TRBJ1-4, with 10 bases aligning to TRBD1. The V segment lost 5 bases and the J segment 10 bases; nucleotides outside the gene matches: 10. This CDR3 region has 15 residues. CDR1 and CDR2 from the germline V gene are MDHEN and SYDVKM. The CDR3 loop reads CASSTQDRGEGKLFF. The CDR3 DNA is TGTGCCAGCAGTACCCAGGACAGGGGGGAAGGAAAACTGTTTTTT.

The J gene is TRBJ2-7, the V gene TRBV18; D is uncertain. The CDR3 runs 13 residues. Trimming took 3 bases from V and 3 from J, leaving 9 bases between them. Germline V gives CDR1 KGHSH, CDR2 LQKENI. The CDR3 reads CASSPAGDYEQYF. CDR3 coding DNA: TGTGCCAGCTCACCCGCAGGCGACTACGAGCAGTACTTC.

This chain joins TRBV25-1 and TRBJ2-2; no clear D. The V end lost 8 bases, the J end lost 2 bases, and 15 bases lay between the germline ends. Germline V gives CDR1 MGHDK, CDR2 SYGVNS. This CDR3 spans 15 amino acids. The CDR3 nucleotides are TGTGCCAGCTCCAAACCGGGTTATAACACCGGGGAGCTGTTTTTT. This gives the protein CASSKPGYNTGELFF.

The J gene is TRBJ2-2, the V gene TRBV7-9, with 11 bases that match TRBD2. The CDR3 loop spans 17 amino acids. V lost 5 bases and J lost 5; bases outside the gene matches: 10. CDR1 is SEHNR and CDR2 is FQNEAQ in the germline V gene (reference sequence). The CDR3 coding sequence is TGTGCCAGCAGCCACCCCCCTAGCGGGGGGATTACCGGGGAGCTGTTTTTT. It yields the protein CASSHPPSGGITGELFF.

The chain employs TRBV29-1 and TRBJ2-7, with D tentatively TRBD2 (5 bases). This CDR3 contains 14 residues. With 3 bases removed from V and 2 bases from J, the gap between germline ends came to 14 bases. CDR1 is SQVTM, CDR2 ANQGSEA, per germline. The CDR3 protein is CSVEVSGSTYEQYF. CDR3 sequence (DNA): TGCAGCGTTGAGGTTTCGGGGAGTACCTACGAGCAGTACTTC.